This T cell receptor beta chain was identified in a study of T cell responses to AZD1222 COVID-19 vaccine. J lost 4 bases, V lost 3 bases, and 8 bases had no gene match. Germline V gene data show CDR1 as SGHRS and CDR2 as YFSETQ. The CDR3 length is 16 residues. Study-level results: In a largely white British group with more females than males, clonal diversity was possibly underestimated.

Note on this clone: Antigen: not known.

Assay: immunoSEQ multiplex PCR; the TCRdb copy retains only in-frame clones and omits some. The sample lists 150,000 to 200,000 clones; about 92% were seen once. The source is an adult who received the MenACWY meningococcal vaccine as a control. V and J are TRBV5-1 and TRBJ2-5; TRBD1 matches at 11 bases. Sequencing was performed on peripheral blood, taken 28 days after the second dose of the MenACWY control vaccine. The CDR3 DNA sequence: TGCGCCAGCAGCTGGGGGACAGGGGGAATTGGAGAGACCCAGTACTTC. It codes for CASSWGTGGIGETQYF.